This is a list of T cell receptor beta chains from one sample in a study of blood T cell repertoires in COVID-19. Repertoires were generated with immunoSEQ multiplex PCR, while TCRdb's copy carries only in-frame clones and drops some. The sample shows 470,000 or so clones, 80% to 90% of them seen only once. The material sequenced was peripheral blood. The receptors here all came from a human donor in a cohort sampled during active COVID-19. CDR3s include the opening cysteine and the closing phenylalanine or tryptophan. Each record gives: CDR3 protein, CDR3 DNA, V gene, D gene, clone size, J gene. The D gene is left open where the match is weak. Clone size is shown for a subset of rows, as once, few, many or a class of expanded clone.

CASSPRLASGANVLTF | TGTGCCAGCAGTCCCCGGCTAGCGTCTGGGGCCAACGTCCTGACTTTC | TRBV7-2 | - | - | TRBJ2-6
CASSRAGDRGYEQYF | TGTGCCAGTAGTCGGGCCGGGGACAGGGGCTACGAGCAGTACTTC | TRBV19 | TRBD1 | - | TRBJ2-7
CAWSGGSQSGTDTQYF | TGTGCCTGGAGTGGGGGCTCGCAAAGCGGCACAGATACGCAGTATTTT | TRBV30 | - | - | TRBJ2-3
CASSLVLAGETQYF | TGTGCTAGCAGCTTAGTGTTAGCGGGAGAGACCCAGTACTTC | TRBV7-7 | TRBD2 | - | TRBJ2-5
CATSDLGQGTYNEQFF | TGTGCCACCAGTGATTTGGGGCAGGGAACCTACAATGAGCAGTTCTTC | TRBV24-1 | - | - | TRBJ2-1
CASRRGSWEKLFF | TGTGCCAGCAGAAGGGGCTCGTGGGAAAAACTGTTTTTT | TRBV27 | - | - | TRBJ1-4
CASSAQTSWRSYEQYF | TGTGCCAGTAGTGCCCAGACTAGCTGGCGCTCCTACGAGCAGTACTTC | TRBV19 | TRBD2 | - | TRBJ2-7
CASSSLTGVNTEAFF | TGCGCCAGCAGCTCCTTGACAGGGGTCAACACTGAAGCTTTCTTT | TRBV5-1 | TRBD1 | - | TRBJ1-1
CASSQVFTGTSGRRDEQFF | TGTGCCAGCAGCCAAGTCTTTACGGGGACTAGCGGGAGAAGGGATGAGCAGTTCTTC | TRBV14 | TRBD2 | - | TRBJ2-1
CATSTGTFGYTF | TGTGCCACCTCAACCGGGACATTTGGCTACACCTTC | TRBV12-3/TRBV12-4 | - | - | TRBJ1-2
CASRTGTYTDTQYF | TGTGCCAGCAGGACAGGTACCTACACAGATACGCAGTATTTT | TRBV28 | - | few | TRBJ2-3
CASSVGVAENYEQYF | TGTGCCAGCAGCGTAGGGGTAGCGGAGAACTACGAGCAGTACTTC | TRBV9 | - | - | TRBJ2-7
CASSFGGRALNSYEQYF | TGTGCCAGCAGTTTTGGCGGGAGGGCTTTAAACTCCTACGAGCAGTACTTC | TRBV28 | TRBD2 | - | TRBJ2-7
CASANGNSYNEQFF | TGCGCCAGCGCTAACGGGAATTCCTACAATGAGCAGTTCTTC | TRBV5-1 | - | once | TRBJ2-1
CAWSRADRESPLHF | TGTGCCTGGAGTCGAGCTGACAGAGAATCACCCCTCCACTTT | TRBV30 | - | - | TRBJ1-6
CASSIVGQGAHSPRGTEAFF | TGTGCCAGTAGTATAGTGGGACAGGGGGCGCATTCCCCTCGGGGCACTGAAGCTTTCTTT | TRBV19 | TRBD1 | - | TRBJ1-1
CASSLTGTETQYF | TGTGCCAGCAGCTTAACGGGTACGGAGACCCAGTACTTC | TRBV7-2 | - | - | TRBJ2-5
CSASDLRSTYEQYF | TGCAGTGCTAGTGATCTGCGATCCACCTACGAGCAGTACTTC | TRBV20-1 | - | - | TRBJ2-7
CASSYGPGRPYEQYF | TGTGCCAGCAGTTACGGGCCAGGGAGGCCCTACGAGCAGTACTTC | TRBV6-5 | - | - | TRBJ2-7
CAWSVQGAYGYTF | TGTGCCTGGAGTGTACAGGGGGCGTATGGCTACACCTTC | TRBV30 | TRBD1 | - | TRBJ1-2
CASSQQGAEKLFF | TGTGCCAGCAGCCAACAGGGCGCTGAAAAACTGTTTTTT | TRBV3-1/TRBV3-2 | - | - | TRBJ1-4
CSVVDWASRNTIYF | TGCAGCGTTGTGGACTGGGCATCCCGAAACACCATATATTTT | TRBV29-1 | - | once | TRBJ1-3
CASISEGLSNEQFF | TGTGCCAGCATTTCGGAGGGGCTGAGCAATGAGCAGTTCTTC | TRBV6-6 | - | - | TRBJ2-1
CSVRGHFGVSEQYF | TGCAGCGTTCGAGGGCACTTCGGGGTGAGTGAGCAGTACTTC | TRBV29-1 | - | - | TRBJ2-7
CASGDVGQGGSPLHF | TGTGCCAGCGGGGATGTGGGACAGGGTGGTTCACCCCTCCACTTT | TRBV2 | TRBD1 | - | TRBJ1-6
CASSLGTGKKYF | TGTGCCAGCAGTTTAGGGACAGGCAAAAAGTACTTC | TRBV28 | TRBD1 | - | TRBJ2-7
CASSDLTGGGTEAFF | TGTGCCAGCAGTGATTTAACAGGGGGCGGCACTGAAGCTTTCTTT | TRBV2 | TRBD1 | few | TRBJ1-1
CASSQEGTGINEQFF | TGCGCCAGCAGCCAAGAGGGCACAGGGATCAATGAGCAGTTCTTC | TRBV4-1 | - | - | TRBJ2-1
CASSQVNSGGGEAFF | TGTGCCAGCAGCCAAGTCAATTCCGGGGGTGGGGAAGCTTTCTTT | TRBV3-1/TRBV3-2 | - | - | TRBJ1-1
CASSPAGVRGTEAFF | TGTGCCAGCAGTCCGGCAGGGGTTAGGGGCACTGAAGCTTTCTTT | TRBV28 | - | few | TRBJ1-1
CASSPTGETQYF | TGTGCCAGCAGCCCCACCGGAGAGACCCAGTACTTC | TRBV5-6 | - | - | TRBJ2-5
CASSITGGGETQYF | TGTGCCAGTAGTATCACAGGGGGCGGCGAGACCCAGTACTTC | TRBV19 | TRBD1 | - | TRBJ2-5
CASSPPQGRVNILKYGYTF | TGTGCCAGCAGCCCCCCCCAGGGGAGGGTGAATATCCTTAAGTATGGCTACACCTTC | TRBV7-2 | - | - | TRBJ1-2